The sequence of this T cell receptor beta chain was determined in a study of T cell responses to AZD1222 COVID-19 vaccine. Note on this clone: Its antigen is currently unknown.

Findings of the study overall: Repertoires were obtained solely post-peak T cell response. Spike-specific TCR repertoires showed rising breadth and depth after two AZD1222 doses.

Sequenced by immunoSEQ multiplex PCR; TCRdb stores in-frame clones only, minus some. The sample has more than 35,000 clones, over 80% seen once. The origin of this receptor is an adult in good health. This sample comprised peripheral blood, obtained on day 0 of AZD1222 vaccination.

The CDR3 is CASSELAGGSTDTQYF. The CDR3 coding sequence is TGTGCCAGCAGCGAACTAGCGGGGGGCTCCACAGATACGCAGTATTTT. The rearrangement joins TRBV9 to TRBJ2-3, with 12 bases lining up with TRBD2. V was pared by 3 bases and J by 2 bases, with 4 bases of the junction left unmatched. Germline values: CDR1 SGDLS, CDR2 YYNGEE. The CDR3 contains 16 residues.